Listed below are T cell receptor beta chains from one sample, sequenced in a study of a mutant IDH1 vaccine in newly diagnosed glioma. No antigen has been identified for these receptors. Only in-frame clones appear in the TCRdb table, and some are missing; sequencing was by immunoSEQ multiplex PCR. This table holds 75,000 to 80,000 clones, roughly nine tenths found once. This specimen was PBMCs, taken from a glioma patient whose treatment included an IDH1 peptide vaccine. The source of these receptors is a woman in her fifties or sixties with glioma. Both conserved end residues are part of each CDR3. Each record gives: D gene, clone size, V gene, J gene, CDR3 protein, CDR3 DNA. D genes are given only for firm matches. Some rows mark clone size as missing; the rest say once, few, many or name a class of expanded clone.

D: NA; size: NA; V: TRBV28; J: TRBJ2-6; CDR3: CASSFGQSSGANVLTF; DNA: TGTGCCAGCAGTTTCGGACAGAGCTCTGGGGCCAACGTCCTGACTTTC
D: NA; size: NA; V: TRBV7-9; J: TRBJ1-2; CDR3: CASSSGPRGTGYGYTF; DNA: TGTGCCAGCAGCTCGGGTCCTCGGGGGACGGGCTATGGCTACACCTTC
D: NA; size: NA; V: TRBV6-6; J: TRBJ1-2; CDR3: CASSYSSGTNYGYTF; DNA: TGTGCCAGCAGTTACTCGTCGGGAACTAACTATGGCTACACCTTC
D: NA; size: NA; V: TRBV11-2; J: TRBJ2-3; CDR3: CASSLAAGLSTDTQYF; DNA: TGTGCCAGCAGCTTAGCGGCGGGTCTGAGCACAGATACGCAGTATTTT
D: NA; size: NA; V: TRBV7-9; J: TRBJ2-7; CDR3: CASSLPRSEQYF; DNA: TGTGCCAGCAGCTTACCCCGATCCGAGCAGTACTTC
D: TRBD1; size: NA; V: TRBV27; J: TRBJ1-3; CDR3: CASSPRQGGRNTIYF; DNA: TGTGCCAGCAGTCCTAGACAGGGTGGGCGAAACACCATATATTTT
D: NA; size: NA; V: TRBV27; J: TRBJ1-2; CDR3: CASSPGRLHGYTF; DNA: TGTGCCAGCAGTCCCGGACGTCTCCATGGCTACACCTTC
D: NA; size: NA; V: TRBV7-2; J: TRBJ1-5; CDR3: CASSLAGGNSNQPQHF; DNA: TGTGCCAGCAGCTTAGCGGGAGGGAATAGCAATCAGCCCCAGCATTTT
D: NA; size: NA; V: TRBV10-1; J: TRBJ2-3; CDR3: CASSAMNTDTQYF; DNA: TGCGCCAGCAGTGCCATGAACACAGATACGCAGTATTTT
D: TRBD1; size: NA; V: TRBV5-1; J: TRBJ2-5; CDR3: CASRRVGTAQETQYF; DNA: TGCGCCAGCAGAAGGGTCGGGACAGCTCAAGAGACCCAGTACTTC
D: NA; size: NA; V: TRBV5-1; J: TRBJ2-3; CDR3: CASPPRGSTDTQYF; DNA: TGCGCCAGCCCCCCCCGGGGAAGCACAGATACGCAGTATTTT
D: NA; size: NA; V: TRBV19; J: TRBJ2-2; CDR3: CASSIASNTGELFF; DNA: TGTGCCAGTAGTATTGCGAGTAACACCGGGGAGCTGTTTTTT
D: NA; size: NA; V: TRBV19; J: TRBJ2-7; CDR3: CASSKPGLPSYEQYF; DNA: TGTGCCAGTAGTAAACCGGGACTTCCTTCCTACGAGCAGTACTTC
D: NA; size: NA; V: TRBV30; J: TRBJ2-1; CDR3: CAFNGVPFGNEQFF; DNA: TGTGCCTTCAACGGGGTCCCCTTCGGGAATGAGCAGTTCTTC
D: NA; size: once; V: TRBV28; J: TRBJ1-2; CDR3: CASSLLGGALRYGYTF; DNA: TGTGCCAGCAGTTTATTGGGGGGGGCACTACGCTATGGCTACACCTTC
D: NA; size: NA; V: TRBV11-2; J: TRBJ2-3; CDR3: CASSLAGGRSTDTQYF; DNA: TGTGCCAGCAGCCTAGCCGGGGGCCGAAGCACAGATACGCAGTATTTT
D: NA; size: NA; V: TRBV27; J: TRBJ1-5; CDR3: CASTRSGPGGPQHF; DNA: TGTGCCAGCACTCGCAGCGGGCCCGGGGGGCCCCAGCATTTT
D: NA; size: NA; V: TRBV2; J: TRBJ2-5; CDR3: CASSTLQETQYF; DNA: TGTGCCAGCAGTACTCTTCAAGAGACCCAGTACTTC
D: TRBD2; size: NA; V: TRBV2; J: TRBJ2-7; CDR3: CASKLAGDHHEQYF; DNA: TGTGCCAGCAAGCTAGCGGGAGACCACCACGAGCAGTACTTC
D: TRBD1; size: NA; V: TRBV19; J: TRBJ1-4; CDR3: CASSRTQGATNEKLFF; DNA: TGTGCCAGTAGCCGAACCCAGGGGGCAACTAATGAAAAACTGTTTTTT
D: TRBD1; size: NA; V: TRBV11-3; J: TRBJ2-1; CDR3: CASSPNRGTSSYNEQFF; DNA: TGTGCCAGCAGCCCAAACAGGGGAACGAGCTCCTACAATGAGCAGTTCTTC
D: NA; size: NA; V: TRBV5-4; J: TRBJ1-6; CDR3: CASSSPGRINSPLHF; DNA: TGTGCCAGCAGCTCCCCCGGACGGATTAATTCACCCCTCCACTTT
D: NA; size: NA; V: TRBV7-3; J: TRBJ2-4; CDR3: CASSLTSGGIQYF; DNA: TGTGCCAGCAGCTTAACTAGTGGGGGCATTCAGTACTTC
D: NA; size: NA; V: TRBV5-6; J: TRBJ1-5; CDR3: CASSLQQGNQPQHF; DNA: TGTGCCAGCAGCTTGCAACAGGGAAACCAGCCCCAGCATTTT
D: NA; size: NA; V: TRBV2; J: TRBJ1-5; CDR3: CASSESGLVNQPQHF; DNA: TGTGCCAGCAGTGAATCAGGGTTGGTCAATCAGCCCCAGCATTTT
D: NA; size: NA; V: TRBV5-8; J: TRBJ2-1; CDR3: CASSIEIGQFF; DNA: TGTGCCAGCAGCATAGAAATAGGACAGTTCTTC
D: TRBD1; size: NA; V: TRBV30; J: TRBJ2-7; CDR3: CAWRGQGRGTYEQYF; DNA: TGTGCCTGGAGGGGCCAAGGCAGGGGGACGTACGAGCAGTACTTC
D: NA; size: NA; V: TRBV6-5; J: TRBJ1-1; CDR3: CASSSRTGDWSTEAFF; DNA: TGTGCCAGCAGTTCTCGGACTGGGGATTGGAGCACTGAAGCTTTCTTT
D: TRBD1; size: NA; V: TRBV5-1; J: TRBJ2-7; CDR3: CATGTGDEQYF; DNA: TGCGCCACTGGGACAGGGGACGAGCAGTACTTC
D: NA; size: NA; V: TRBV11-2; J: TRBJ2-5; CDR3: CASSLGGGLGETQYF; DNA: TGTGCCAGCAGCTTAGGGGGGGGCCTCGGAGAGACCCAGTACTTC
D: NA; size: NA; V: TRBV4-1; J: TRBJ2-2; CDR3: CASSQGHGTNTGELFF; DNA: TGCGCCAGCAGCCAAGGTCACGGAACGAACACCGGGGAGCTGTTTTTT
D: TRBD1; size: NA; V: TRBV5-4; J: TRBJ1-4; CDR3: CASSLQGAANEKLFF; DNA: TGTGCCAGCAGCTTACAGGGGGCAGCTAATGAAAAACTGTTTTTT
D: NA; size: few; V: TRBV28; J: TRBJ1-5; CDR3: CASSFPTYQPQHF; DNA: TGTGCCAGCAGTTTTCCCACGTATCAGCCCCAGCATTTT
D: TRBD1; size: NA; V: TRBV7-9; J: TRBJ1-5; CDR3: CASSFGTAGQPQHF; DNA: TGTGCCAGCAGCTTTGGGACAGCAGGTCAGCCCCAGCATTTT
D: NA; size: NA; V: TRBV19; J: TRBJ2-3; CDR3: CASSRKPAPSPTDTQYF; DNA: TGTGCCAGTAGTAGAAAGCCGGCGCCTTCCCCCACAGATACGCAGTATTTT
D: NA; size: NA; V: TRBV29-1; J: TRBJ1-1; CDR3: CSVESREGNTEAFF; DNA: TGCAGCGTTGAATCCAGGGAGGGGAACACTGAAGCTTTCTTT
D: TRBD1; size: NA; V: TRBV9; J: TRBJ2-1; CDR3: CASSQTGGPYNEQFF; DNA: TGTGCCAGCAGCCAAACAGGGGGCCCCTACAATGAGCAGTTCTTC
D: NA; size: NA; V: TRBV19; J: TRBJ2-7; CDR3: CASSGNGNSYEQYF; DNA: TGTGCCAGTAGTGGAAACGGGAACTCCTACGAGCAGTACTTC
D: TRBD2; size: NA; V: TRBV30; J: TRBJ2-7; CDR3: CAWRTSGSRYEQYF; DNA: TGTGCCTGGAGGACTAGCGGGAGCCGCTACGAGCAGTACTTC
D: NA; size: NA; V: TRBV15; J: TRBJ1-1; CDR3: CATSREGLNTEAFF; DNA: TGTGCCACCAGCAGGGAAGGGTTAAACACTGAAGCTTTCTTT
D: TRBD1; size: NA; V: TRBV10-1; J: TRBJ2-3; CDR3: CASSETGSRGRGADTQYF; DNA: TGCGCCAGCAGTGAGACGGGGAGCAGGGGGCGCGGAGCAGATACGCAGTATTTT